The 32 T cell receptor beta chains in this list originate from one sample, sequenced in a study of shared clonotypes between healthy human individuals. Data came from immunoSEQ multiplex PCR; TCRdb stores just in-frame clones and leaves some out. The table has more than 1 million clones, about four fifths seen once; the top ten hold more than 0.45%. The sequencing sample was made of memory CD4+ T cells from PBMCs. Subset denoted: CD45RA-negative fraction. The receptors stem from a man aged 18-30 years in good health. Some clones in this sample may be carry-over from other donors' samples.

Only a few counts were recorded for this clone. The V call is TRBV2, the J call TRBJ2-2; D is undetermined. The CDR3 covers 14 residues. The V end lost 0 bases, the J end lost 5 bases, and 7 bases lay between the germline ends. Germline V gene data show CDR1 as SNHLY and CDR2 as FYNNEI. CDR3 DNA: TGTGCCAGCAGTGAAGCCAGCCCAACCGGGGAGCTGTTTTTT. It is translated as CASSEASPTGELFF.

The V gene is TRBV5-5, the J gene TRBJ1-2; D ambiguous. This CDR3 has 15 residues. Germline CDR1 is SGHKS and CDR2 is YYEKEE (reference sequence). The V end was cut by 0 bases, the J end by 0 bases, with 9 bases between. For the CDR3, the DNA is TGTGCCAGCAGCTTGGAGGCTAAGACTAACTATGGCTACACCTTC. Its translation: CASSLEAKTNYGYTF.

This rearrangement joins TRBV5-1 to TRBJ1-3; D is unclear. V was shortened by 1 base and J by 0 bases, with 11 bases between the two germline ends. The CDR3 spans 16 residues. CDR1 is SGHRS, CDR2 YFSETQ, per germline. The CDR3 spells CASSLNTAFSGNTIYF. Written as DNA, the CDR3 is TGCGCCAGCAGCTTGAATACAGCCTTCTCTGGAAACACCATATATTTT.

The V gene is TRBV5-1, the J gene TRBJ1-2; the D gene is possibly TRBD1 (5 bases). The ends were cut back, 6 bases at V and 3 bases at J, with 15 bases in the middle. Looked up from germline, CDR1 is SGHRS and CDR2 is YFSETQ. The CDR3 runs to 14 residues. The CDR3 nucleotides are TGCGCCAGCAACGTAAGGGGTTTTGACTATGGCTACACCTTC. Residues: CASNVRGFDYGYTF.

The chain employs TRBV7-9 and TRBJ2-2; either TRBD1 or TRBD2 may supply D (5 bases each). The CDR3 is 15 residues long. Deletions cut 5 bases from V and 1 base from J, with 11 bases between. Germline values: CDR1 SEHNR, CDR2 FQNEAQ (reference sequence). The CDR3 here is CASSSRDLNTGELFF. The DNA of the CDR3 is TGTGCCAGCAGCAGCCGGGACCTGAACACCGGGGAGCTGTTTTTT.

V gene TRBV7-2 combines with J gene TRBJ2-1; 11 positions match TRBD2. Germline CDR1 and CDR2: SGHTA and FQGNSA. The CDR3 consists of 17 residues. V was clipped by 5 bases and J by 5 bases; unmatched bases: 11. The CDR3 region is CASSRFVTSGSHNEQFF. Here the CDR3 DNA reads TGTGCCAGCAGCCGATTCGTTACTAGCGGGAGTCACAATGAGCAGTTCTTC. Filled out from reference TRBV7-2 and TRBJ2-1, the complete variable domain reads GAGVSQSPSNKVTEKGKDVELRCDPISGHTALYWYRQSLGQGLEFLIYFQGNSAPDKSGLPSDRFSAERTGGSVSTLTIQRTQQEDSAVYLCASSRFVTSGSHNEQFFGPGTRLTVL.

CDR3 sequence (DNA): TGTGCCAGCAGGACTCGGGACACATTAAAAGAGACCCAGTACTTC. The encoded protein is CASRTRDTLKETQYF. The gene calls are TRBV21-1 and TRBJ2-5; TRBD1, the table's D call, lacks a check against the DNA. TRBV21-1 counts as a pseudogene. The CDR3 consists of 15 residues.

The chain employs TRBV9 and TRBJ2-1, with no clear D. The ends were cut back, 4 bases at V and 13 bases at J, with 15 bases in the middle. CDR1 is SGDLS, CDR2 YYNGEE, per germline. CDR3 length: 12 amino acids. In nucleotides, the CDR3 is TGTGCCAGCAGCTCCCCCCGGGTTGATCAGTTCTTC. Its translation is CASSSPRVDQFF.

A few counts support this clone. The CDR3 coding sequence is TGCGCCAGCAGCTTGGTAGGGGACTTCTACGAGCAGTACTTC. Its protein is CASSLVGDFYEQYF. The chain recombines TRBV5-1 with TRBJ2-7, with TRBD2 as a possible D gene (6 bases). The germline gives CDR1 SGHRS, CDR2 YFSETQ. Trimming pared 0 bases from V and 3 bases from J, leaving 10 bases between. The CDR3 runs 14 residues.

The V and J genes are TRBV27 and TRBJ2-7; 11 nucleotides match TRBD2. The CDR3 runs 19 residues. CDR1 and CDR2 (germline): MNHEY, SMNVEV (reference sequence). The J segment lost 2 bases and the V segment lost 6 bases, leaving 18 bases of the junction unmatched. CDR3: CASRPQSRVTSGNAYEQYF. CDR3 sequence (DNA): TGTGCCAGCAGACCCCAATCCCGGGTGACTAGCGGGAATGCCTACGAGCAGTACTTC.

The rearrangement uses TRBV9 and TRBJ2-5; D unclear. Trimming removed 0 bases at V and 4 bases at J, with 7 bases between. This CDR3 has 13 residues. Germline CDR1 reads SGDLS; CDR2 reads YYNGEE. In DNA form, the CDR3 reads TGTGCCAGCAGCGTAGCCAGTGCAGAGACCCAGTACTTC. Translating gives CASSVASAETQYF.

The chain employs TRBV28 and TRBJ2-3, with a weak D call TRBD2 (5 bases). The CDR3 sequence is 14 residues long. The V and J ends lost 6 bases and 5 bases respectively, with 15 bases between them. The germline V gene has CDR1 MDHEN and CDR2 SYDVKM. The CDR3 loop is CASSPPLARDTQYF. The CDR3 bases are TGTGCCAGCAGCCCTCCCCTAGCCCGAGATACGCAGTATTTT.

The chain links TRBV6-1 to TRBJ2-7; no firm D call. The CDR3 totals 14 residues. The germline CDR1 and CDR2 sequences are MNHNS and SASEGT. V was pared by 1 base and J by 4 bases, with 11 bases between. The CDR3 bases are TGTGCCAGCAGTGAAGGGATTGGTCTGTACGAGCAGTACTTC. This encodes CASSEGIGLYEQYF.

This chain joins TRBV25-1 and TRBJ1-4, with 8 positions matching TRBD1. Germline V CDR1 and CDR2: MGHDK, SYGVNS. Trimming at V came to 5 bases and at J to 5 bases, leaving 7 bases not matched to a gene. The CDR3 extends over 15 amino acids. Here the CDR3 reads CASSPRTGRNEKLFF. Written as DNA, the CDR3 is TGTGCCAGCAGTCCTCGGACAGGGCGAAATGAAAAACTGTTTTTT.

V and J are TRBV7-9 and TRBJ2-7; D might be TRBD2 (7 bases). Between the trimmed V and J ends, which lost 5 bases and 5 bases, there was a span of 28 bases. CDR3 length: 18 residues. Germline assignment: CDR1 SEHNR and CDR2 FQNEAQ (reference sequence). CDR3 DNA: TGTGCCAGCAGCCCCGTGGGGGGCGGGAGAGGTACGCGTGACGAGCAGTACTTC. It encodes CASSPVGGGRGTRDEQYF. Variable domain in full (rest from reference TRBV7-9 and TRBJ2-7): DTGVSQNPRHKITKRGQNVTFRCDPISEHNRLYWYRQTLGQGPEFLTYFQNEAQLEKSRLLSDRFSAERPKGSFSTLEIQRTEQGDSAMYLCASSPVGGGRGTRDEQYFGPGTRLTVT.

V is TRBV7-2 and J is TRBJ1-2; 7 bases match TRBD1. Trimming took 2 bases from V and 6 from J; bases not matched to a gene: 6. The germline CDR1 and CDR2 sequences are SGHTA and FQGNSA. This CDR3 comprises 14 residues. The CDR3 DNA reads TGTGCCAGCAGCTTATCCGGGCAGGGGGATGGCTACACCTTC. Translated, it gives CASSLSGQGDGYTF.

V is TRBV7-2 and J is TRBJ2-2; D unclear. The CDR3 has 15 residues. Germline V gives CDR1 SGHTA, CDR2 FQGNSA. The ends were cut back, 3 bases at V and 7 bases at J, with 15 bases in the middle. The CDR3 region has the DNA TGTGCCAGCAGCTTTACTCAAGGGTTAGGCGGGGAGCTGTTTTTT. It translates to CASSFTQGLGGELFF.

The chain couples TRBV9 to TRBJ2-2; TRBD2 agrees at 10 bases. The V gene's germline CDR1 is SGDLS and CDR2 YYNGEE. V shed 0 bases and J 6 bases; nucleotides not matched to a gene: 5. The CDR3 sequence is 16 residues long. The chain's CDR3 is CASSVVAGGLAGELFF. The CDR3, as DNA: TGTGCCAGCAGCGTAGTAGCGGGAGGACTAGCCGGGGAGCTGTTTTTT.

Worth noting for this clone: At the DNA level, this CDR3 is encoded by other sequences in the same sample as well. This sequence joins TRBV6-5 and TRBJ1-2; no clear D. The germline V gene has CDR1 MNHEY and CDR2 SVGAGI. The CDR3 is made up of 12 amino acids. V lost 5 bases and J 8 bases, leaving 12 bases between the germline ends. CDR3 sequence: CASSGRGGGYTF. In DNA form, the CDR3 reads TGTGCCAGCAGTGGACGGGGTGGAGGCTACACCTTC.

V usage is TRBV5-1 and J usage is TRBJ1-1; 9 positions agree with TRBD1. The CDR3 has 13 amino acids. The J segment lost 7 bases and the V segment lost 4 bases, leaving 5 bases of the junction unmatched. CDR1 SGHRS and CDR2 YFSETQ come from the germline V gene. CDR3 DNA sequence: TGCGCCAGCAGCAAAAGACAGGGGGTTGAAGCTTTCTTT. Protein product: CASSKRQGVEAFF.

The chain combines TRBV28 with TRBJ1-2; TRBD1 matches 10 bases. The CDR3 runs to 14 residues. Germline V gives CDR1 MDHEN, CDR2 SYDVKM. Trimming at V came to 5 bases and at J to 6 bases, leaving 6 bases not matched to a gene. CDR3 nucleotides: TGTGCCAGCAGTCCCAGGACAGGGGGTCATGGCTACACCTTC. Residues: CASSPRTGGHGYTF.

This clone came up a few times. This CDR3 is also generated by other DNA sequences in the sample. The chain has TRBV7-8 and TRBJ2-2; 9 nucleotides match TRBD2. The V gene end was trimmed by 2 bases and the J gene end by 5 bases; junction bases not matched to a gene: 3. This CDR3 has 15 residues. Germline V CDR1 and CDR2: SGHVS, FQNEAQ. CDR3 residues: CASSLRLAGTGELFF. DNA of the CDR3: TGTGCCAGCAGCTTACGGCTAGCGGGAACCGGGGAGCTGTTTTTT.

V usage is TRBV7-2 and J usage is TRBJ1-2; D is undetermined. The CDR3 consists of 13 residues. V lost 2 bases and J 0 bases, leaving 4 bases between the germline ends. Germline CDR1 and CDR2: SGHTA and FQGNSA. For the CDR3, the DNA is TGTGCCAGCAGCTTATTCTCTAACTATGGCTACACCTTC. This sequence encodes CASSLFSNYGYTF.

V usage is TRBV7-2 and J usage is TRBJ2-7, with 7 bases aligning to TRBD1. CDR1 is SGHTA, CDR2 FQGNSA, per germline. V gave up 9 bases and J gave up 2 bases; unmatched junction bases: 10. The CDR3 runs 14 residues. For the CDR3, the DNA is TGTGCCAGTGCCAGAGGGGACAGAGCCTACGAGCAGTACTTC. Amino acid sequence: CASARGDRAYEQYF.

V gene TRBV6-5 combines with J gene TRBJ2-3, with D unclear. The germline gives CDR1 MNHEY, CDR2 SVGAGI. Trimming removed 7 bases at V and 1 base at J, with 15 bases between. The CDR3 runs 15 residues. The CDR3 reads CASTGWGRGTDTQYF. The CDR3 nucleotides read TGTGCCAGCACCGGTTGGGGTAGGGGCACAGATACGCAGTATTTT.

The table lists this clone with a few counts. Written as DNA, the CDR3 is TGTGCCAGCACAGGACAGGGTATCTTTGAACGACAAAACGATGAGCTCTTCTTC. This encodes CASTGQGIFERQNDELFF. This chain connects TRBV28 to TRBJ2-1; 8 nucleotides line up with TRBD1. This CDR3 has 18 residues. Germline loops: CDR1 MDHEN, CDR2 SYDVKM. V trimming: 7 bases; J trimming: 16 bases; junction bases outside the gene matches: 30. Full variable domain (outside the CDR3, taken from reference TRBV28 and TRBJ2-1): DVKVTQSSRYLVKRTGEKVFLECVQDMDHENMFWYRQDPGLGLRLIYFSYDVKMKEKGDIPEGYSVSREKKERFSLILESASTNQTSMYLCASTGQGIFERQNDELFFGPGTRLTVL.

In the case of this clone: The sample has other DNA sequences that encode this CDR3 too. V is TRBV6-5 and J is TRBJ2-7; D is perhaps TRBD1 or TRBD2 (5 bases each). Trimming removed 6 bases from V and 2 bases from J, with 11 bases in between. This CDR3 comprises 13 residues. Germline V gene sequence: CDR1 MNHEY, CDR2 SVGAGI. CDR3 nucleotides: TGTGCCAGCAGCCGGGACGGAACCTACGAGCAGTACTTC. Translating it yields CASSRDGTYEQYF.

The chain combines TRBV9 with TRBJ2-1, with 12 positions matching TRBD1. V trimming: 1 base; J trimming: 5 bases; junction bases outside the gene matches: 13. The V gene's germline CDR1 is SGDLS and CDR2 YYNGEE. CDR3 length: 19 residues. In DNA form, the CDR3 reads TGTGCCAGCAGCGTAAGGGGACAGGGGGCCCTGGGCTGGGACAATGAGCAGTTCTTC. Amino acid sequence: CASSVRGQGALGWDNEQFF.

This clone was found a few times. The chain links TRBV30 to TRBJ2-2; maybe TRBD2 (7 bases). Germline V gives CDR1 GTSNPN, CDR2 SVGIG (reference sequence). The germline V and J ends were trimmed by 5 bases and 2 bases, with 18 bases remaining between them. CDR3 size: 16 residues. The CDR3, as DNA: TGTGCCTGGGGGGGGGTCGGACAGACCAACACCGGGGAGCTGTTTTTT. Residues: CAWGGVGQTNTGELFF.

This chain joins TRBV19 and TRBJ2-2; 10 bases fit TRBD2. The trim removed 8 bases at V and 1 base at J, leaving 1 base unmatched. Per germline, CDR1 LNHDA and CDR2 SQIVND (reference sequence). The CDR3 is made up of 14 amino acids. CDR3 protein: CASGTSVNTGELFF. The CDR3 nucleotides are TGTGCCAGTGGGACTAGCGTGAACACCGGGGAGCTGTTTTTT.

This chain connects TRBV19 to TRBJ1-5; D remains ambiguous. The CDR3 length is 15 residues. The germline CDR1 and CDR2 sequences are LNHDA and SQIVND (reference sequence). V was shortened by 6 bases and J by 7 bases, with 19 bases between the two germline ends. This CDR3 is CASRPLQPSPQPQHF. CDR3 DNA: TGTGCCAGTAGGCCCCTCCAGCCATCCCCCCAGCCCCAGCATTTT.

This sequence joins TRBV2 and TRBJ1-4; a possible D gene is TRBD1 (5 bases). CDR1 and CDR2 from the germline V gene are SNHLY and FYNNEI. The CDR3 runs 14 residues. The germline V and J ends were trimmed by 7 bases and 6 bases, with 15 bases remaining between them. The CDR3 is CASKYDRSDEKLFF. The CDR3 DNA sequence: TGTGCCAGCAAATATGACAGATCGGATGAAAAACTGTTTTTT.